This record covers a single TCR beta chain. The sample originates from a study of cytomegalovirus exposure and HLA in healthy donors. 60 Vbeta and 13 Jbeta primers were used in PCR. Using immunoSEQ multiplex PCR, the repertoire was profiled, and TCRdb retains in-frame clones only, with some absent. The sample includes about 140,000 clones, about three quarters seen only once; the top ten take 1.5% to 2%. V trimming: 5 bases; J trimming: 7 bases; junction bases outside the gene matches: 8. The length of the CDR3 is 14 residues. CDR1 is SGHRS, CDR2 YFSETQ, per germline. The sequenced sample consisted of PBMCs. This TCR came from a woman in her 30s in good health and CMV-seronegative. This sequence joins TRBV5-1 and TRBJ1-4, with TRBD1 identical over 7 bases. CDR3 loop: CASRGDSSIEKLFF. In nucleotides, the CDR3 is TGCGCCAGCAGAGGGGACAGTTCTATTGAAAAACTGTTTTTT.